This T cell receptor (beta chain) was recorded in a study of tumor-infiltrating lymphocytes in oesophageal squamous cell carcinoma. TCRdb itself ran the PCR reads through MiXCR, one entry per CDR3 protein. The data contain some 18,000 distinct CDR3 sequences, 35% to 50% of them singletons. V lost 6 bases and J lost 1, with 12 bases in between. This CDR3 is built from 15 residues. This TCR came from a male donor with esophageal squamous cell carcinoma. This chain joins TRBV12-3 or TRBV12-4 and TRBJ2-2; TRBD2 might be the D (5 bases). Source material: normal esophageal tissue next to the tumor. Written as DNA, the CDR3 is TGTGCCAGCAGCCAGGACTTCCTGAACACCGGGGAGCTGTTTTTT. Amino acid sequence: CASSQDFLNTGELFF.